This T cell receptor beta chain was sequenced for a study of blood T cell repertoires in COVID-19. About the study: Material from acute and convalescent COVID-19 was sourced from the United States, Italy and Spain. The cDNA or gDNA used as material had been derived from T cells, B-cell-depleted T cells, or PBMCs.

The CDR3 is 17 amino acids. The V gene's germline CDR1 is LGHDT and CDR2 YNNKEL (reference sequence). The junction had 3 bases not matched to a gene; V was cut back by 0 bases and J by 1 base. Those enrolled in Seattle joined during active infection and were followed longitudinally afterward. Authors' analysis steps: Amplified reference gene primers provided the basis for estimating nucleated cell counts. Generated by immunoSEQ multiplex PCR, the TCRdb table keeps only in-frame clones and is missing some. V and J calls and clone size follow that table, whereas D and trimming were derived from the DNA. The sample includes hundreds of thousands of clones, around 88% seen only once; the top ten take 6.3%.

The V gene is TRBV3-1 (or the pseudogene TRBV3-2), the J gene TRBJ2-3; 11 bases agree with TRBD2. The receptor comes from a woman aged 25 to 45 with COVID-19, enrolled during active disease. Sequencing was done on a sample of peripheral blood. CDR3 bases: TGTGCCAGCAGCCAAGATCTAGCGGGGGGTGGCACAGATACGCAGTATTTT. Translation: CASSQDLAGGGTDTQYF.